These 32 T cell receptor beta chains originate from one sample sequenced in a study of T-cell memory formation after mild COVID-19. One entry per CDR3 protein, called by TCRdb with MiXCR from the 5' RACE reads. The repertoire includes 350,000 to 500,000 distinct CDR3 sequences, about 22% of them detected once, and 10% to 15% sits in the top ten. The sample taken for sequencing was PBMCs or a T cell subset sorted from them (not recorded which). These receptors were taken from an adult woman who had mild COVID-19 (a few samples of this study predate the infection). Cell type and time point are not known.

This clonotype came up a few times. The chain is built from TRBV29-1 and TRBJ2-2; the match to TRBD1 covers 9 bases. With 6 bases clipped from V and 0 bases from J, the junction kept 2 bases outside the gene matches. CDR3 length: 14 residues. CDR1 is SQVTM and CDR2 is ANQGSEA in the germline V gene. The CDR3 spells CSVDRGSNTGELFF. DNA for the CDR3: TGCAGCGTCGACAGGGGGTCGAACACCGGGGAGCTGTTTTTT.

The chain has TRBV3-1 and TRBJ2-1, with D hard to call. Trimming pared 0 bases from V and 6 bases from J, leaving 3 bases between. The CDR3 totals 12 residues. Germline CDR1 LGHDT, CDR2 YNNKEL (reference sequence). The CDR3 DNA reads as TGTGCCAGCAGCCAAGAGGGCAATGAGCAGTTCTTC. Encoded protein: CASSQEGNEQFF.

This rearrangement joins TRBV12-3 or TRBV12-4 to TRBJ1-2, with TRBD1 identical over 7 bases. CDR3 length: 13 amino acids. The J segment lost 6 bases and the V segment lost 11 bases, leaving 12 bases of the junction unmatched. The CDR3 region has the DNA TGTGCCGGCTATACAGGGGACGGTGATGGCTACACCTTC. Protein product: CAGYTGDGDGYTF.

This clonotype turned up a few times. The chain employs TRBV5-1 and TRBJ2-1, with D perhaps TRBD1 or TRBD2 (7 bases each). Trimming cost V 2 bases and J 10 bases, with 13 bases left between them. Germline CDR1 is SGHRS and CDR2 is YFSETQ. The CDR3 consists of 13 residues. The CDR3 DNA reads as TGCGCCAGCAGCTTAAACAGGGGAGGGGAGCAGTTCTTC. Its protein is CASSLNRGGEQFF.

This clonotype came up a few times. The CDR3 coding sequence is TGTGCCAGCAGCGAGTGGAGAGGCAATCAGCCCCAGCATTTT. Amino acid sequence: CASSEWRGNQPQHF. This chain links TRBV6-5 with TRBJ1-5; D ambiguous. V was clipped by 6 bases and J by 2 bases, with 11 bases between them. Germline CDR1 and CDR2: MNHEY and SVGAGI. This CDR3 is 14 amino acids long.

Written as DNA, the CDR3 is TGCGCCAGCAGCTTGCCCGGGACTCCGGAGCAGTACTTC. This sequence encodes CASSLPGTPEQYF. The chain uses TRBV5-1 and TRBJ2-7, with D perhaps TRBD2 (6 bases). Deletions cut 1 base from V and 7 bases from J, with 12 bases between. The CDR3 totals 13 residues. CDR1 is SGHRS and CDR2 is YFSETQ in the germline V gene. The complete variable domain, with remaining parts taken from reference TRBV5-1 and TRBJ2-7, reads KAGVTQTPRYLIKTRGQQVTLSCSPISGHRSVSWYQQTPGQGLQFLFEYFSETQRNKGNFPGRFSGRQFSNSRSEMNVSTLELGDSALYLCASSLPGTPEQYFGPGTRLTVT.

This clonotype came up a few times. The chain joins TRBV7-6 to TRBJ2-3; the D call may be TRBD1 or TRBD2 (5 bases each). V shed 5 bases and J shed 2 bases, with 17 bases lying between them. The CDR3 length is 16 residues. Per the germline V gene, CDR1 is SGHVS and CDR2 is FNYEAQ. For the CDR3, the DNA is TGTGCCAGCAGCCTTGGTCGGGACGGCTACACAGATACGCAGTATTTT. Translation: CASSLGRDGYTDTQYF.

V and J are TRBV20-1 and TRBJ2-3, with 8 nucleotides matching TRBD2. The CDR3 totals 19 residues. Unmatched junction bases numbered 16, after V lost 0 bases and J lost 2 bases. From germline, CDR1 is DFQATT and CDR2 SNEGSKA (reference sequence). CDR3 coding DNA: TGCAGTGCTAGAGATCAGATGGGAGCGGGAGCCCACTACACAGATACGCAGTATTTT. Protein product: CSARDQMGAGAHYTDTQYF.

The CDR3 coding sequence is TGCGCCAGCAGGGGACTAGAGGTTGGTGGTACGCAGTATTTT. Translation: CASRGLEVGGTQYF. This chain connects TRBV5-1 to TRBJ2-3; the match to TRBD2 covers 8 bases. The CDR3 spans 14 residues. Germline V gene sequence: CDR1 SGHRS, CDR2 YFSETQ. J was trimmed by 8 bases and V by 5 bases; bases with no gene match: 10.

V is TRBV20-1 and J is TRBJ2-7; TRBD1 matches 9 bases. Unmatched junction bases numbered 12, after V lost 0 bases and J lost 9 bases. From germline, CDR1 is DFQATT and CDR2 SNEGSKA (reference sequence). The CDR3 has 15 residues. CDR3 sequence: CSARDEGDRVNGQYF. In nucleotides, the CDR3 is TGCAGTGCTAGAGATGAGGGGGACAGGGTGAACGGGCAGTACTTC.

The V gene is TRBV27, the J gene TRBJ2-5, with D uncertain. Germline loops: CDR1 MNHEY, CDR2 SMNVEV (reference sequence). This CDR3 is built from 15 residues. Trimming shortened V by 2 bases and J by 3 bases, and 13 bases separated the two germline ends. The CDR3 DNA reads TGTGCCAGCAGTTTACTGTGGGATGGGAAAGAGACCCAGTACTTC. Its translation is CASSLLWDGKETQYF.

This chain uses TRBV18 with TRBJ2-3; D is unresolved. The CDR3 totals 15 residues. The V end was cut by 6 bases, the J end by 2 bases, with 15 bases between. Germline CDR1 and CDR2: KGHSH and LQKENI. This chain's CDR3 is CASSPKGRNTDTQYF. DNA for the CDR3: TGTGCCAGCTCCCCAAAAGGCAGGAACACAGATACGCAGTATTTT.

This chain connects TRBV18 to TRBJ2-4, with 11 bases lining up with TRBD2. CDR3 length: 19 amino acids. Germline loops: CDR1 KGHSH, CDR2 LQKENI. With V trimmed by 0 bases and J by 1 base, 8 bases remained unmatched. The CDR3 DNA reads as TGTGCCAGCTCACCACCGAGGGGGACTAGCGGTTTTGCCAAAAACATTCAGTACTTC. Translating gives CASSPPRGTSGFAKNIQYF.

The genes are TRBV7-8 and TRBJ2-3; D could derive from TRBD1 or TRBD2 (6 bases each). Trimming took off 5 bases at V and 3 bases at J, with 27 bases between the two ends. This CDR3 is built from 19 residues. Germline CDR1 and CDR2: SGHVS and FQNEAQ. The CDR3 bases are TGTGCCAGCAGCCTACGCCCTGGGGGGCAAGGCCCCCAAACAGATACGCAGTATTTT. Protein: CASSLRPGGQGPQTDTQYF.

The V gene is TRBV7-9, the J gene TRBJ2-5; D ambiguous. Germline CDR1 SEHNR, CDR2 FQNEAQ (reference sequence). V lost 5 bases, J lost 6 bases, and 7 bases lay in between. This CDR3 spans 11 amino acids. CDR3 DNA sequence: TGTGCCAGCAGCGACGAGAAGACCCAGTACTTC. Amino acids: CASSDEKTQYF. Drawing the rest from reference TRBV7-9 and TRBJ2-5, the complete variable domain is DTGVSQNPRHKITKRGQNVTFRCDPISEHNRLYWYRQTLGQGPEFLTYFQNEAQLEKSRLLSDRFSAERPKGSFSTLEIQRTEQGDSAMYLCASSDEKTQYFGPGTRLLVL.

This clonotype was recorded a few times. CDR3 protein: CSARRPQGAHTEAFF. CDR3 nucleotide sequence: TGCAGTGCTAGAAGACCACAGGGGGCGCATACTGAAGCTTTCTTT. The rearrangement links TRBV20-1 to TRBJ1-1; 9 bases fit TRBD1. The germline gives CDR1 DFQATT, CDR2 SNEGSKA (reference sequence). The V gene end was trimmed by 2 bases and the J gene end by 5 bases; junction bases not matched to a gene: 9. The CDR3 sequence is 15 residues long.

There are a few counts of this clonotype. This chain connects TRBV14 to TRBJ2-5; TRBD2 is a possible D gene (6 bases). V lost 4 bases, J lost 3 bases, and 12 bases lay in between. The V gene's germline CDR1 is SGHDN and CDR2 FVKESK. The CDR3 is 14 amino acids. The CDR3 sequence: CASSPLPSEETQYF. DNA for the CDR3: TGTGCCAGCAGCCCCCTACCTAGCGAAGAGACCCAGTACTTC.

The V and J genes are TRBV4-3 and TRBJ1-5, with unresolved D. With 1 base removed from V and 0 bases from J, the gap between germline ends came to 7 bases. The V gene's germline CDR1 is LGHNA and CDR2 YSLEER. The CDR3 extends over 15 amino acids. The CDR3: CASSQVWGSNQPQHF. The CDR3 coding sequence is TGCGCCAGCAGCCAAGTTTGGGGTAGCAATCAGCCCCAGCATTTT.

The CDR3 here is CASSPTPGLGLLDDEQFF. CDR3 in DNA: TGTGCCAGCTCACCTACTCCGGGACTAGGTTTATTAGACGATGAGCAGTTCTTC. This chain links TRBV18 with TRBJ2-1; 8 positions match TRBD2. J lost 8 bases, V lost 3 bases, and 18 bases had no gene match. The CDR3 spans 18 residues. Per the germline V gene, CDR1 is KGHSH and CDR2 is LQKENI. Based on the CDR3 plus reference TRBV18 and TRBJ2-1, the full variable domain is NAGVMQNPRHLVRRRGQEARLRCSPMKGHSHVYWYRQLPEEGLKFMVYLQKENIIDESGMPKERFSAEFPKEGPSILRIQQVVRGDSAAYFCASSPTPGLGLLDDEQFFGPGTRLTVL.

In this sample, this clonotype turned up many times. V usage is TRBV7-8 and J usage is TRBJ2-7; 10 bases fit TRBD2. J lost 3 bases, V lost 4 bases, and 3 bases had no gene match. The CDR3 totals 14 residues. Germline V gene lookup returns CDR1 SGHVS and CDR2 FQNEAQ. The DNA for the CDR3 is TGTGCCAGCAGCTCGGGACTAGCGATCTACGAGCAGTACTTC. It yields the protein CASSSGLAIYEQYF.

The chain has TRBV7-9 and TRBJ2-7; no reliable D call. The CDR3 length is 13 residues. The V and J ends lost 4 bases and 4 bases respectively, with 11 bases between them. CDR1 is SEHNR, CDR2 FQNEAQ, per germline (reference sequence). The CDR3 sequence is CASSSGPHYEQYF. The CDR3 DNA is TGTGCCAGCAGCTCCGGCCCCCATTACGAGCAGTACTTC.

The CDR3 is CASSRYLEANSYEQYF. The CDR3 DNA reads TGTGCCAGCAGCCGGTATTTAGAAGCCAACTCCTACGAGCAGTACTTC. The chain couples TRBV7-9 to TRBJ2-7, with D unclear. CDR1 is SEHNR and CDR2 is FQNEAQ in the germline V gene (reference sequence). Trimming pared 5 bases from V and 0 bases from J, leaving 17 bases between. The CDR3 covers 16 residues. The complete variable domain, with remaining parts taken from reference TRBV7-9 and TRBJ2-7, reads DTGVSQNPRHKITKRGQNVTFRCDPISEHNRLYWYRQTLGQGPEFLTYFQNEAQLEKSRLLSDRFSAERPKGSFSTLEIQRTEQGDSAMYLCASSRYLEANSYEQYFGPGTRLTVT.

The chain uses TRBV7-6 and TRBJ2-7, with D unresolved. Trimming took 5 bases from V and 2 from J, leaving 13 bases between them. This CDR3 comprises 14 residues. The germline gives CDR1 SGHVS, CDR2 FNYEAQ. CDR3 in amino acids: CASSKSVPPYEQYF. CDR3 DNA sequence: TGTGCCAGCAGCAAATCTGTCCCTCCCTACGAGCAGTACTTC.

The chain employs TRBV4-1 and TRBJ1-1; D is undetermined. The CDR3 runs 14 residues. Germline V gene sequence: CDR1 MGHRA, CDR2 YSYEKL. Trimming pared 1 base from V and 1 base from J, leaving 7 bases between. The CDR3 sequence: CASSQVQRNTEAFF. DNA of the CDR3: TGCGCCAGCAGCCAAGTACAGAGGAACACTGAAGCTTTCTTT.

The CDR3 is CASSHATGGEAGELFF. For the CDR3, the DNA is TGCGCCAGCAGCCACGCGACAGGGGGCGAGGCCGGGGAGCTGTTTTTT. The rearrangement uses TRBV4-3 and TRBJ2-2; TRBD1 aligns across 10 bases. This CDR3 comprises 16 residues. V was pared by 3 bases and J by 6 bases, with 7 bases of the junction left unmatched. From germline, CDR1 is LGHNA and CDR2 YSLEER.

This clonotype was seen a handful of times. V and J are TRBV6-5 and TRBJ2-7; 7 nucleotides agree with TRBD1. CDR3 length: 12 amino acids. Germline CDR1 and CDR2: MNHEY and SVGAGI. After removal of 5 bases from V and 8 bases from J, the junction contained 6 bases not matched to a gene. DNA for the CDR3: TGTGCCAGCAGTCACACAGGGGTGCAGCAGTACTTC. It codes for CASSHTGVQQYF.

This clonotype has just a few counts. The chain couples TRBV18 to TRBJ2-1; 8 nucleotides agree with TRBD2. The germline gives CDR1 KGHSH, CDR2 LQKENI. The V gene end was trimmed by 2 bases and the J gene end by 7 bases; junction bases not matched to a gene: 7. There are 15 residues in the CDR3. The DNA of the CDR3 is TGTGCCAGCTCACCAATGGCGGGAGGTTCAAATGAGCAGTTCTTC. Translation: CASSPMAGGSNEQFF.

CDR3 bases: TGTGCCAGCAGCCCCGAGTGGGCTAACTATGGCTACACCTTC. This gives the protein CASSPEWANYGYTF. The chain recombines TRBV7-9 with TRBJ1-2, with D uncertain. The CDR3 spans 14 residues. Per the germline V gene, CDR1 is SEHNR and CDR2 is FQNEAQ (reference sequence). Deletions cut 5 bases from V and 0 bases from J, with 10 bases between.

This clonotype was detected a few times. The chain employs TRBV5-1 and TRBJ1-3; 7 bases map to TRBD1. This CDR3 has 16 amino acids. Trimming cost V 4 bases and J 0 bases; bases outside gene matches: 7. Germline loops: CDR1 SGHRS, CDR2 YFSETQ. In DNA form, the CDR3 reads TGCGCCAGCAGCGTAGGGACAGTCGACTCTGGAAACACCATATATTTT. The encoded protein is CASSVGTVDSGNTIYF.

This clonotype was recorded only once. The chain is built from TRBV30 and TRBJ2-2; TRBD1 might be the D (5 bases). Trimming removed 2 bases from V and 5 bases from J, with 9 bases in between. This CDR3 spans 13 amino acids. In germline, CDR1 is GTSNPN, CDR2 SVGIG (reference sequence). CDR3 amino acids: CAWSTTGTGELFF. DNA for the CDR3: TGTGCCTGGAGTACTACAGGAACCGGGGAGCTGTTTTTT.

This chain connects TRBV20-1 to TRBJ2-3; D uncertain. CDR3 length: 13 amino acids. Germline V gene lookup returns CDR1 DFQATT and CDR2 SNEGSKA (reference sequence). Trimming shortened V by 7 bases and J by 7 bases, and 18 bases separated the two germline ends. The CDR3 DNA reads TGCAGTGTCAAAGCCGCTAGTCCCTATACGCAGTATTTT. Translating it yields CSVKAASPYTQYF.

This clonotype was seen a few times. The chain couples TRBV5-6 to TRBJ2-7; the match to TRBD1 covers 7 bases. With V trimmed by 4 bases and J by 3 bases, 7 bases remained unmatched. Looked up from germline, CDR1 is SGHDT and CDR2 is YYEEEE. There are 14 residues in the CDR3. The CDR3 DNA reads TGTGCCAGCAGCCCCGACAGGGAAGTCTACGAGCAGTACTTC. The encoded protein is CASSPDREVYEQYF.